This T cell receptor (beta chain) was observed in a study of shared clonotypes between healthy human individuals. Naive-designated CD8 cells lacked CD45RO, were positively enriched for CCR7, and omitted terminally differentiated effector memory CD45RA+ cells. All of the donors resided in Nashville, Tennessee, and each was a Caucasian adult. CDR1 is MGHDK, CDR2 SYGVNS, per germline. The trim removed 4 bases at V and 5 bases at J, leaving 8 bases unmatched. The CDR3 length is 15 residues. Regarding this clone: As yet, its antigen is unknown.

Using immunoSEQ multiplex PCR, the repertoire was profiled, and TCRdb retains in-frame clones only, with some absent. The table has about 600,000 clones, around 95% seen once. Study observations and caveats: Shared clonotypes across all four donors exceeded non-shared ones in generation probability.

The chain links TRBV25-1 to TRBJ1-5, with 7 bases lining up with TRBD1. This receptor was identified in a woman aged 25 to 45 in good health. Sequencing was performed on naive CD8+ T cells sorted from blood. Here the CDR3 reads CASSVGGGGHQPQHF. CDR3 sequence (DNA): TGTGCCAGCAGTGTGGGGGGAGGGGGCCATCAGCCCCAGCATTTT.